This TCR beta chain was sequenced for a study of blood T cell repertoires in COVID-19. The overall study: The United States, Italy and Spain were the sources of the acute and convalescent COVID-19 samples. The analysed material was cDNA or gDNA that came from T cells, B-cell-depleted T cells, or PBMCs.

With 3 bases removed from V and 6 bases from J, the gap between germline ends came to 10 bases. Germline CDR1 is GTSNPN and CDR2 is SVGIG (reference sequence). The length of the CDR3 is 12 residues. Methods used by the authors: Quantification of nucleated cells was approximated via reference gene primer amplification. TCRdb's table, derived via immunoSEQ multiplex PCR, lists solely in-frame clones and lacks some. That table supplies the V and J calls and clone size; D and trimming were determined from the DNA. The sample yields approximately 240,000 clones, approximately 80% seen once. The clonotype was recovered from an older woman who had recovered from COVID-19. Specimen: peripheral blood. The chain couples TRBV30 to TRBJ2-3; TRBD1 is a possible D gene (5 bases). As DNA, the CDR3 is TGTGCCTGGAGCCTTGGGGCGGATACGCAGTATTTT. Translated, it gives CAWSLGADTQYF.